The clone carrying this T cell receptor beta chain was recorded once. This specimen comes from a study of T cell changes during pregnancy in multiple sclerosis. Using immunoSEQ multiplex PCR, the repertoire was profiled, and TCRdb retains in-frame clones only, with some absent. Among roughly 57,000 clones listed, roughly 94% were seen once. Per germline, CDR1 SGHVS and CDR2 FNYEAQ. V shed 2 bases and J 1 base; nucleotides not matched to a gene: 5. This CDR3 is built from 15 residues. This sequence was found in a female donor with multiple sclerosis, enrolled in a pregnancy study. This material consisted of CD8+ T cells from peripheral blood mononuclear cells, taken after pregnancy. The V gene is TRBV7-6, the J gene TRBJ2-7; 7 bases map to TRBD1. The CDR3 DNA sequence: TGTGCCAGCAGCTTATACGAGACAGGGTCCTACGAGCAGTACTTC. This gives the protein CASSLYETGSYEQYF.